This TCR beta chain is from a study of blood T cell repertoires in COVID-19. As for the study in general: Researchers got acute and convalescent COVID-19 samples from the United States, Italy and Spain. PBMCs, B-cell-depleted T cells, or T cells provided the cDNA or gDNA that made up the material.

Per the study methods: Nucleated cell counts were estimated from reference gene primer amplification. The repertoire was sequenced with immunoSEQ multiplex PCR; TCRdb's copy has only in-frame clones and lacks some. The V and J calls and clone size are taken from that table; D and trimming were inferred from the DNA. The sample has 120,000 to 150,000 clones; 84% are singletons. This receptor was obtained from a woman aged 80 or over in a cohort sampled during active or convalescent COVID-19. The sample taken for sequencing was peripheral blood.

The CDR3 DNA follows: TGTGCCAGCAGTTACTTGAACACTGAAGCTTTCTTT. Protein: CASSYLNTEAFF. The rearrangement uses TRBV28 and TRBJ1-1; D is undetermined. V dropped 4 bases and J dropped 0 bases, with 3 bases sitting between them. Germline assignment: CDR1 MDHEN and CDR2 SYDVKM. The CDR3 covers 12 residues.